Shown below are 21 T cell receptor beta chains from a single sample sequenced in a study of T cell changes during pregnancy in multiple sclerosis. Generated by immunoSEQ multiplex PCR, the TCRdb table keeps only in-frame clones and is missing some. This sample has 70,000 to 90,000 clones, with 85% to 95% found just once. The material was peripheral blood, obtained in the second trimester of pregnancy. The receptors here all came from a female donor in good health, enrolled as a control in a pregnancy study.

The chain employs TRBV6-5 and TRBJ1-4; unclear D gene. Trimming cost V 7 bases and J 8 bases, with 14 bases left between them. Germline V lookup: CDR1 MNHEY, CDR2 SVGAGI. The CDR3 extends over 13 amino acids. CDR3 in DNA: TGTGCCAGCAACGACGGACTGGGGGAAAAACTGTTTTTT. As protein: CASNDGLGEKLFF.

The rearrangement joins TRBV25-1 to TRBJ2-7; 9 bases fit TRBD1. There are 14 residues in the CDR3. Germline trimming cut 7 bases from V and 7 bases from J; bases unmatched to any gene: 11. CDR1 is MGHDK, CDR2 SYGVNS, per germline. This chain's CDR3 is CASTHGTGLGEQYF. Here the CDR3 DNA reads TGTGCCAGCACCCACGGGACAGGGTTGGGGGAGCAGTACTTC.

This sequence joins TRBV6-5 and TRBJ2-7; tentative D call: TRBD2 (5 bases). The CDR3 consists of 16 residues. The germline V and J ends were trimmed by 0 bases and 2 bases, with 14 bases remaining between them. Looked up from germline, CDR1 is MNHEY and CDR2 is SVGAGI. CDR3 loop: CASSYSSPRRTYEQYF. CDR3 DNA: TGTGCCAGCAGTTACTCGTCTCCCCGGAGGACCTACGAGCAGTACTTC.

This rearrangement joins TRBV6-6 to TRBJ1-5; 9 nucleotides agree with TRBD1. Per germline, CDR1 MNHNY and CDR2 SVGAGI (reference sequence). The CDR3 loop spans 16 amino acids. With V trimmed by 6 bases and J by 4 bases, 10 bases remained unmatched. Here the CDR3 DNA reads TGTGCCAGCAGGGGTCCGGGACAGGGTGGGAATCAGCCCCAGCATTTT. This codes for CASRGPGQGGNQPQHF.

This chain links TRBV6-5 with TRBJ2-7, with 15 positions matching TRBD2. Germline V gene data show CDR1 as MNHEY and CDR2 as SVGAGI. Trimming cost V 9 bases and J 2 bases; bases outside gene matches: 5. The CDR3 has 15 amino acids. For the CDR3, the DNA is TGTGCCAGTGGGACTAGCGGGGGGCGGCCCTACGAGCAGTACTTC. Translated, it gives CASGTSGGRPYEQYF.

The chain employs TRBV7-6 and TRBJ2-2; 11 positions agree with TRBD1. Per germline, CDR1 SGHVS and CDR2 FNYEAQ. V was clipped by 3 bases and J by 3 bases; unmatched bases: 12. CDR3 length: 19 residues. CDR3 coding DNA: TGTGCCAGCAGCTTGCTAATTTCCGGGACAGGGGGGTACACCGGGGAGCTGTTTTTT. Translated: CASSLLISGTGGYTGELFF.

This rearrangement joins TRBV4-1 to TRBJ1-2; TRBD1 matches 7 bases. Germline CDR1 MGHRA, CDR2 YSYEKL. Trimming at V came to 3 bases and at J to 3 bases, leaving 4 bases not matched to a gene. The CDR3 length is 14 residues. CDR3 sequence reads: CASSHGTDYYGYTF. The CDR3 DNA follows: TGCGCCAGCAGCCATGGGACAGATTACTATGGCTACACCTTC.

This sequence joins TRBV19 and TRBJ2-2; 8 bases agree with TRBD1. Germline V lookup: CDR1 LNHDA, CDR2 SQIVND (reference sequence). The CDR3 loop spans 16 amino acids. Trimming removed 3 bases from V and 6 bases from J; junction bases left unmatched: 9. CDR3 in DNA: TGTGCCAGTAGTATCCCCGGACAGGGAGCCCCCGGGGAGCTGTTTTTT. It encodes CASSIPGQGAPGELFF.

The chain joins TRBV9 to TRBJ2-1; maybe TRBD2 (6 bases). The CDR3 runs to 10 residues. V dropped 3 bases and J dropped 15 bases, with 10 bases sitting between them. The V gene's germline CDR1 is SGDLS and CDR2 YYNGEE. In DNA form, the CDR3 reads TGTGCCAGCAGCGGCGGGAATCTGTTCTTC. This encodes CASSGGNLFF. Full variable domain (remainder filled in from reference TRBV9 and TRBJ2-1): DSGVTQTPKHLITATGQRVTLRCSPRSGDLSVYWYQQSLDQGLQFLIQYYNGEERAKGNILERFSAQQFPDLHSELNLSSLELGDSALYFCASSGGNLFFGPGTRLTVL.

This chain connects TRBV19 to TRBJ2-3; 8 nucleotides line up with TRBD2. Germline V gives CDR1 LNHDA, CDR2 SQIVND (reference sequence). This CDR3 region has 15 residues. The trim removed 3 bases at V and 3 bases at J, leaving 5 bases unmatched. CDR3 nucleotides: TGTGCCAGTAGTATTCCGGGACTAGGTACAGATACGCAGTATTTT. Translation gives CASSIPGLGTDTQYF.

Only one count was recorded for this clone. J is TRBJ1-5 and V is TRBV9, with TRBD1 as a possible D gene (5 bases). The CDR3 contains 15 residues. Trimming stripped 7 bases from V and 3 bases from J, with 17 bases between. Per the germline V gene, CDR1 is SGDLS and CDR2 is YYNGEE. The CDR3 DNA follows: TGTGCCAGCGCCGCAGGTGGGGCAGTCAATCAGCCCCAGCATTTT. Amino acids: CASAAGGAVNQPQHF.

The chain recombines TRBV19 with TRBJ1-3, with 10 nucleotides matching TRBD1. The trim removed 6 bases at V and 2 bases at J, leaving 4 bases unmatched. The germline V gene encodes CDR1 LNHDA and CDR2 SQIVND (reference sequence). This CDR3 has 15 residues. The CDR3 DNA follows: TGTGCCAGTAGCGGGACAGGGGCGCCTGGAAACACCATATATTTT. Amino acids: CASSGTGAPGNTIYF.

The chain has TRBV5-4 and TRBJ1-5; 11 bases fit TRBD1. V dropped 0 bases and J dropped 5; count of bases not matched to a gene: 1. Germline CDR1 reads SGHNT; CDR2 reads YYREEE (reference sequence). This CDR3 is built from 15 residues. CDR3 in amino acids: CASSLGGQGDQPQHF. The CDR3 bases are TGTGCCAGCAGCTTGGGGGGACAGGGGGATCAGCCCCAGCATTTT. The full variable domain, with the rest looked up from reference TRBV5-4 and TRBJ1-5, is ETGVTQSPTHLIKTRGQQVTLRCSSQSGHNTVSWYQQALGQGPQFIFQYYREEENGRGNFPPRFSGLQFPNYSSELNVNALELDDSALYLCASSLGGQGDQPQHFGDGTRLSIL.

V and J are TRBV30 and TRBJ1-6; D is possibly TRBD1 (5 bases). The CDR3 has 16 residues. The germline V and J ends were trimmed by 0 bases and 4 bases, with 13 bases remaining between them. Germline CDR1 GTSNPN, CDR2 SVGIG (reference sequence). CDR3 nucleotide sequence: TGTGCCTGGAGTGTAAATCGCGCAGGGTATAATTCACCCCTCCACTTT. The encoded protein is CAWSVNRAGYNSPLHF.

The rearrangement joins TRBV27 to TRBJ1-1; D is possibly TRBD1 (6 bases). The V and J ends lost 4 bases and 0 bases respectively, with 9 bases between them. Germline V gene data show CDR1 as MNHEY and CDR2 as SMNVEV (reference sequence). The CDR3 runs 14 residues. The CDR3 loop reads CASSSTGLNTEAFF. CDR3 coding DNA: TGTGCCAGCAGTTCAACAGGGTTGAACACTGAAGCTTTCTTT.

The chain combines TRBV19 with TRBJ1-1; tentatively, D is TRBD1 (6 bases). V shed 0 bases and J shed 4 bases, with 15 bases lying between them. The CDR3 extends over 16 amino acids. CDR1 is LNHDA, CDR2 SQIVND, per germline (reference sequence). The DNA of the CDR3 is TGTGCCAGTAGTATAGATCATCAAAGGGGGAGCACTGAAGCTTTCTTT. This gives the protein CASSIDHQRGSTEAFF. Together with reference TRBV19 and TRBJ1-1, the CDR3 gives the full variable domain: DGGITQSPKYLFRKEGQNVTLSCEQNLNHDAMYWYRQDPGQGLRLIYYSQIVNDFQKGDIAEGYSVSREKKESFPLTVTSAQKNPTAFYLCASSIDHQRGSTEAFFGQGTRLTVV.

The chain combines TRBV6-4 with TRBJ2-7; D is possibly TRBD2 (6 bases). CDR1 and CDR2 from the germline V gene are MRHNA and SNTAGT. This CDR3 is 14 amino acids long. Trimming removed 3 bases from V and 0 bases from J, with 9 bases in between. The CDR3 DNA follows: TGTGCCAGCAGTGAGGAGGGCTTCTCCTACGAGCAGTACTTC. Residues: CASSEEGFSYEQYF.

The rearrangement joins TRBV7-6 to TRBJ1-5; D is perhaps TRBD1 (6 bases). Germline lookup yields CDR1 SGHVS and CDR2 FNYEAQ. The CDR3 has 13 amino acids. V lost 4 bases, J lost 9 bases, and 13 bases lay in between. The CDR3 bases are TGTGCCAGCAGCTCATACAGGGAATCGCCCCAGCATTTT. Translating gives CASSSYRESPQHF. Drawing the rest from reference TRBV7-6 and TRBJ1-5, the complete variable domain is GAGVSQSPRYKVTKRGQDVALRCDPISGHVSLYWYRQALGQGPEFLTYFNYEAQQDKSGLPNDRFSAERPEGSISTLTIQRTEQRDSAMYRCASSSYRESPQHFGDGTRLSIL.

The chain recombines TRBV6-1 with TRBJ2-1, with 9 nucleotides matching TRBD2. The germline gives CDR1 MNHNS, CDR2 SASEGT. The CDR3 length is 13 residues. J was trimmed by 13 bases and V by 3 bases; bases with no gene match: 7. CDR3 in amino acids: CASSDSSGASQFF. The CDR3 DNA follows: TGTGCCAGCAGTGACTCTAGCGGGGCGTCACAGTTCTTC.

In DNA form, the CDR3 reads TGTGCCAGCAGCCCCAGCTACAATGAGCAGTTCTTC. It encodes CASSPSYNEQFF. This chain uses TRBV13 with TRBJ2-1; D remains unclear. Deletions cut 5 bases from V and 3 bases from J, with 5 bases between. The CDR3 has 12 residues. Germline loops: CDR1 PRHDT, CDR2 FYEKMQ (reference sequence).

The CDR3: CASSFPGTRQETQYF. DNA for the CDR3: TGTGCCAGCAGCTTTCCCGGGACTAGACAAGAGACCCAGTACTTC. The rearrangement links TRBV7-6 to TRBJ2-5; 8 positions match TRBD2. V shed 3 bases and J 2 bases; nucleotides not matched to a gene: 5. Germline lookup yields CDR1 SGHVS and CDR2 FNYEAQ. The length of the CDR3 is 15 residues.